The 26 T cell receptor beta chains below all came from one sample that was sequenced in a study of CD8 T cells in Susac syndrome. Reverse transcription used about 0.45 to 1 ug RNA and random hexamers. TCRdb called the immunoSEQ multiplex PCR reads again in MiXCR, with one record for every CDR3 protein. This repertoire shows 140,000 or so distinct CDR3 sequences, roughly 94% found once; its top ten account for roughly 0.083%. What was sequenced was CD4+ T cells from PBMCs. All receptors derive from a human donor in good health.

This clonotype has only one observation. V and J are TRBV5-1 and TRBJ1-2; D call uncertain. V was clipped by 0 bases and J by 0 bases, with 9 bases between them. Germline CDR1 reads SGHRS; CDR2 reads YFSETQ. The CDR3 is made up of 15 amino acids. The CDR3 DNA reads as TGCGCCAGCAGCTTGGGGTTTGCAGCTAACTATGGCTACACCTTC. It encodes CASSLGFAANYGYTF. Supplemented by reference TRBV5-1 and TRBJ1-2, the full variable domain reads KAGVTQTPRYLIKTRGQQVTLSCSPISGHRSVSWYQQTPGQGLQFLFEYFSETQRNKGNFPGRFSGRQFSNSRSEMNVSTLELGDSALYLCASSLGFAANYGYTFGSGTRLTVV.

The rearrangement uses TRBV5-1 and TRBJ2-5; TRBD1 matches at 9 bases. J was trimmed by 1 base and V by 3 bases; bases with no gene match: 4. Germline V gene data show CDR1 as SGHRS and CDR2 as YFSETQ. The CDR3 extends over 15 amino acids. The CDR3: CASSSDRGVQETQYF. In DNA form, the CDR3 reads TGCGCCAGCAGCTCAGACAGGGGGGTCCAAGAGACCCAGTACTTC.

The V call is TRBV9, the J call TRBJ1-1, with D unresolved. V was cut by 3 bases and J by 3 bases, with 15 bases left in between. Germline-derived CDR1 and CDR2 are SGDLS and YYNGEE. The CDR3 has 15 amino acids. The CDR3 sequence: CASSALQGLDTEAFF. Written as DNA, the CDR3 is TGTGCCAGCAGCGCCCTCCAAGGTTTGGACACTGAAGCTTTCTTT.

V gene TRBV20-1 combines with J gene TRBJ1-5; 9 bases are a match to TRBD1. Germline CDR1 DFQATT, CDR2 SNEGSKA (reference sequence). V shed 0 bases, J shed 7 bases, and the junction held 7 bases outside the gene matches. CDR3 length: 15 amino acids. The CDR3 nucleotides are TGCAGTGCTAGAGATCAGGGACAGGGACAGCAGCCCCAGCATTTT. This codes for CSARDQGQGQQPQHF.

This chain's CDR3 is CASSFRRDSTDTQYF. The CDR3 DNA is TGTGCCAGCAGCTTTCGCCGGGACAGCACAGATACGCAGTATTTT. This rearrangement joins TRBV11-2 to TRBJ2-3, with D perhaps matching TRBD1 or TRBD2 (5 bases each). Trimming left V 3 bases short and J 0 bases short, with 10 bases between. Germline V gene data show CDR1 as SGHAT and CDR2 as FQNNGV. CDR3 length equals 15 residues.

The chain combines TRBV30 with TRBJ1-1; weak D call: TRBD1 (5 bases). The germline V gene has CDR1 GTSNPN and CDR2 SVGIG (reference sequence). The CDR3 covers 12 residues. Trimming removed 3 bases at V and 10 bases at J, with 15 bases between. The CDR3 is CAWSHPGGRAFF. The CDR3 DNA is TGTGCCTGGAGCCACCCCGGGGGACGAGCTTTCTTT.

The chain uses TRBV20-1 and TRBJ1-4; D might be TRBD1 (5 bases). Germline V gene data show CDR1 as DFQATT and CDR2 as SNEGSKA (reference sequence). This CDR3 comprises 14 residues. Trimming cost V 3 bases and J 4 bases, with 12 bases left between them. As DNA, the CDR3 is TGCAGTGCTAGTCGGGGGGAGTTTAATGAAAAACTGTTTTTT. This gives the protein CSASRGEFNEKLFF.

The chain couples TRBV7-9 to TRBJ2-1; 10 nucleotides align to TRBD2. CDR1 and CDR2 from the germline V gene are SEHNR and FQNEAQ (reference sequence). The CDR3 extends over 16 amino acids. V lost 5 bases, J lost 5 bases, and 9 bases stayed unmatched. In DNA form, the CDR3 reads TGTGCCAGCAGCCCCGGGACCCTAGCGGGAGACAATGAGCAGTTCTTC. Protein: CASSPGTLAGDNEQFF.

J is TRBJ2-5 and V is TRBV18; 8 nucleotides match TRBD1. Germline V gives CDR1 KGHSH, CDR2 LQKENI. Losses at the gene ends were 6 bases for V and 1 base for J; bases not matched to a gene: 7. This CDR3 spans 15 amino acids. The chain's CDR3 is CASSARGPPQETQYF. DNA for the CDR3: TGTGCCAGCTCCGCCAGGGGGCCCCCCCAAGAGACCCAGTACTTC.

The chain has TRBV20-1 and TRBJ2-1; the D gene could be TRBD1 or TRBD2 (5 bases each). Germline loops: CDR1 DFQATT, CDR2 SNEGSKA (reference sequence). The CDR3 spans 14 residues. Deletions cut 1 base from V and 7 bases from J, with 14 bases between. The DNA of the CDR3 is TGCAGTGCTAGAGGTGGTAGCGCAGGGAATGAGCAGTTCTTC. It is translated as CSARGGSAGNEQFF.

V usage is TRBV6-5 and J usage is TRBJ1-2, with a possible D match to TRBD1 (5 bases). V gave up 0 bases and J gave up 1 base, with 18 bases separating them. CDR1 and CDR2 from the germline V gene are MNHEY and SVGAGI. The CDR3 spans 18 residues. The CDR3: CASSYSPFGRDGNYGYTF. For the CDR3, the DNA is TGTGCCAGCAGTTACTCACCTTTTGGGAGGGACGGTAACTATGGCTACACCTTC.

The chain recombines TRBV5-4 with TRBJ1-1; 12 bases match TRBD1. Germline CDR1 is SGHNT and CDR2 is YYREEE (reference sequence). V lost 4 bases and J lost 4; bases outside the gene matches: 5. The CDR3 covers 15 residues. The CDR3 nucleotides read TGTGCCAGCAGCCTACCGGGACAGGGGGCCACTGAAGCTTTCTTT. Translation: CASSLPGQGATEAFF. Full variable domain (missing parts from reference TRBV5-4 and TRBJ1-1): ETGVTQSPTHLIKTRGQQVTLRCSSQSGHNTVSWYQQALGQGPQFIFQYYREEENGRGNFPPRFSGLQFPNYSSELNVNALELDDSALYLCASSLPGQGATEAFFGQGTRLTVV.

This chain connects TRBV3-1 to TRBJ2-1, with 12 nucleotides matching TRBD2. CDR3 length: 13 residues. V was pared by 4 bases and J by 10 bases, with 2 bases of the junction left unmatched. Per the germline V gene, CDR1 is LGHDT and CDR2 is YNNKEL (reference sequence). The CDR3 nucleotides are TGTGCCAGCAGCCGAGGGACTAGCGGGGAGCAGTTCTTC. This gives the protein CASSRGTSGEQFF.

The chain couples TRBV7-2 to TRBJ2-3, with 7 positions matching TRBD2. The CDR3 runs 15 residues. Germline V lookup: CDR1 SGHTA, CDR2 FQGNSA. Trimming cost V 3 bases and J 3 bases; bases outside gene matches: 6. The CDR3 DNA reads TGTGCCAGCAGCTTCAGAGCGGGGAGAACAGATACGCAGTATTTT. Protein product: CASSFRAGRTDTQYF.

This sequence joins TRBV7-3 and TRBJ2-7, with a weak D call TRBD2 (6 bases). There are 14 residues in the CDR3. V lost 4 bases and J lost 6, with 16 bases in between. Germline assignment: CDR1 SGHTA and CDR2 FQGTGA. CDR3 in amino acids: CASSSGTPPAEQYF. CDR3 nucleotide sequence: TGTGCCAGCAGCTCCGGGACTCCACCCGCCGAGCAGTACTTC.

This rearrangement joins TRBV7-2 to TRBJ1-2; possible D gene TRBD1, 5 bases. The CDR3 is made up of 16 amino acids. Germline lookup yields CDR1 SGHTA and CDR2 FQGNSA. Trimming removed 0 bases at V and 3 bases at J, with 14 bases between. CDR3 in amino acids: CASSLAPAGYYYGYTF. Written as DNA, the CDR3 is TGTGCCAGCAGCTTAGCGCCGGCAGGGTATTACTATGGCTACACCTTC.

The chain has TRBV5-1 and TRBJ1-3, with TRBD1 matching 7 bases. CDR3 length: 13 residues. V was clipped by 6 bases and J by 4 bases; unmatched bases: 4. CDR1 is SGHRS, CDR2 YFSETQ, per germline. The CDR3 coding sequence is TGCGCCAGCAAACAAGGGGGCGGAAACACCATATATTTT. It translates to CASKQGGGNTIYF.

The gene calls are TRBV25-1 and TRBJ2-5; possible D gene TRBD1, 6 bases. Germline V gene sequence: CDR1 MGHDK, CDR2 SYGVNS. Trimming took 7 bases from V and 3 from J, leaving 15 bases between them. The length of the CDR3 is 14 residues. The CDR3 loop is CASIQTGSEETQYF. The DNA of the CDR3 is TGTGCCAGCATCCAGACAGGTTCAGAAGAGACCCAGTACTTC.

V is TRBV20-1 and J is TRBJ2-5, with D possibly TRBD1 on 6 matching bases. CDR3 length equals 13 residues. Trimming took 3 bases from V and 5 from J, leaving 13 bases between them. Germline V gene sequence: CDR1 DFQATT, CDR2 SNEGSKA (reference sequence). CDR3 loop: CSARTQGWETQYF. The CDR3 DNA reads TGCAGTGCTAGGACCCAGGGGTGGGAGACCCAGTACTTC.

The chain couples TRBV19 to TRBJ2-3; D possibly corresponds to TRBD1 (5 bases). The CDR3 has 14 amino acids. V was shortened by 6 bases and J by 5 bases, with 15 bases between the two germline ends. Germline V gene sequence: CDR1 LNHDA, CDR2 SQIVND (reference sequence). Written as DNA, the CDR3 is TGTGCCAGTAGCAACCAGGGTGGCATAGATACGCAGTATTTT. Its translation: CASSNQGGIDTQYF.

The genes are TRBV11-1 and TRBJ2-1; tentatively, D is TRBD2 (6 bases). The CDR3 consists of 22 residues. V shed 1 base and J shed 6 bases, with 34 bases lying between them. Per germline, CDR1 SGHAT and CDR2 FQDESV (reference sequence). CDR3 amino acids: CASSLDQVRRTPWGDRLNEQFF. CDR3 nucleotides: TGTGCCAGCAGCTTAGACCAAGTAAGGAGGACCCCGTGGGGGGACCGACTCAATGAGCAGTTCTTC.

This clonotype came up once. The chain carries TRBV13 and TRBJ1-1, with a weak D call TRBD1 (6 bases). CDR1 PRHDT and CDR2 FYEKMQ come from the germline V gene (reference sequence). V lost 3 bases and J 1 base, leaving 9 bases between the germline ends. The CDR3 contains 14 residues. The CDR3: CASSFPQGNTEAFF. The CDR3 nucleotides read TGTGCCAGCAGCTTCCCACAGGGGAACACTGAAGCTTTCTTT.

The chain is built from TRBV5-1 and TRBJ1-4; D not resolved. CDR1 is SGHRS, CDR2 YFSETQ, per germline. CDR3 length: 15 amino acids. V was pared by 2 bases and J by 2 bases, with 10 bases between. CDR3 in amino acids: CASSLSQATNEKLFF. CDR3 in DNA: TGCGCCAGCAGCTTATCCCAGGCGACTAATGAAAAACTGTTTTTT.

The rearrangement links TRBV20-1 to TRBJ1-1; D ambiguous. Trimming shortened V by 0 bases and J by 0 bases, and 8 bases separated the two germline ends. In germline, CDR1 is DFQATT, CDR2 SNEGSKA (reference sequence). The CDR3 is 14 amino acids. CDR3 nucleotide sequence: TGCAGTGCTAGAGATTACAGAATGAACACTGAAGCTTTCTTT. Its translation: CSARDYRMNTEAFF.

The V gene is TRBV18, the J gene TRBJ1-2; 8 nucleotides align to TRBD1. Germline loops: CDR1 KGHSH, CDR2 LQKENI. This CDR3 contains 14 residues. J was trimmed by 5 bases and V by 4 bases; bases with no gene match: 6. CDR3: CASSQKTGEYGYTF. DNA for the CDR3: TGTGCCAGCTCACAAAAGACAGGGGAATATGGCTACACCTTC. Full variable domain (missing parts from reference TRBV18 and TRBJ1-2): NAGVMQNPRHLVRRRGQEARLRCSPMKGHSHVYWYRQLPEEGLKFMVYLQKENIIDESGMPKERFSAEFPKEGPSILRIQQVVRGDSAAYFCASSQKTGEYGYTFGSGTRLTVV.

This chain links TRBV20-1 with TRBJ2-3; the D call may be TRBD1 or TRBD2 (7 bases each). The CDR3 is 14 residues long. Trimming shortened V by 4 bases and J by 1 base, and 12 bases separated the two germline ends. Germline values: CDR1 DFQATT, CDR2 SNEGSKA (reference sequence). The CDR3 loop reads CSANQGGGTDTQYF. The CDR3, as DNA: TGCAGTGCTAACCAGGGGGGGGGCACAGATACGCAGTATTTT.